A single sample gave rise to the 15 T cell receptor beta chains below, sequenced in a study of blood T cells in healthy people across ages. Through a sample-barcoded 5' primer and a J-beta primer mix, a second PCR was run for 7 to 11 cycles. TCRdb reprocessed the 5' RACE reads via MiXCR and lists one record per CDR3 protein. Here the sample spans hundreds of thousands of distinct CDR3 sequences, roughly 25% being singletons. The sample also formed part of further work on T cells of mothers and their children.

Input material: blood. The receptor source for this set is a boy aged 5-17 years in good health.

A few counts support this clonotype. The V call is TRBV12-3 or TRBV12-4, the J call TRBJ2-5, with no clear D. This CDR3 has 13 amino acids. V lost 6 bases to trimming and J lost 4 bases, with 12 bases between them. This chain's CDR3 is CASSGPLGETQYF. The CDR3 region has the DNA TGTGCCAGCAGCGGTCCCTTGGGAGAGACCCAGTACTTC.

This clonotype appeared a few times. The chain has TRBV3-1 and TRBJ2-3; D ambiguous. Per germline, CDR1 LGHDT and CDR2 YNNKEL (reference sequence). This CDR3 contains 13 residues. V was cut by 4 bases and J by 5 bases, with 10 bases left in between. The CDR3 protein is CASSLIPGDTQYF. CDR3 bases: TGTGCCAGCAGCCTCATCCCGGGAGATACGCAGTATTTT.

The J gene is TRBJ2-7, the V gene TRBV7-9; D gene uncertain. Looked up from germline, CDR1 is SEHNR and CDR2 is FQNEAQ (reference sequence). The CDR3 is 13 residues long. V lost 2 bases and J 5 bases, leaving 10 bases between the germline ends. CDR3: CASSLYDRNEQYF. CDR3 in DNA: TGTGCCAGCAGCTTATACGATAGGAACGAGCAGTACTTC.

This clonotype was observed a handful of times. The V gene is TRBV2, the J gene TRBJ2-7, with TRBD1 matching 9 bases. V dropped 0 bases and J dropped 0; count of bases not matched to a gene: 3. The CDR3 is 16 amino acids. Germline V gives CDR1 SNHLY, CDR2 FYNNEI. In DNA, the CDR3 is TGTGCCAGCAGTGAAGCGGGACAGGGCTACTCCTACGAGCAGTACTTC. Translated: CASSEAGQGYSYEQYF.

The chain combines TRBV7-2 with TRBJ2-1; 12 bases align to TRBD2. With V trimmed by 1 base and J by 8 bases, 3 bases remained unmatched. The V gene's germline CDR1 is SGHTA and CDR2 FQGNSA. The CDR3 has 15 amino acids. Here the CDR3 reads CASSLELAGGYEQFF. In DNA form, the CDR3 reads TGTGCCAGCAGCTTAGAACTAGCGGGAGGCTATGAGCAGTTCTTC.

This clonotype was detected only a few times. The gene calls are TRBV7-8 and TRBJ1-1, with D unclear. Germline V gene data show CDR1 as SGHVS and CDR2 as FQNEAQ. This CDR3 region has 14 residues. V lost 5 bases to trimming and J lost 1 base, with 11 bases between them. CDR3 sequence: CASSPRMENTEAFF. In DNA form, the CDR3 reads TGTGCCAGCAGCCCCAGAATGGAGAACACTGAAGCTTTCTTT.

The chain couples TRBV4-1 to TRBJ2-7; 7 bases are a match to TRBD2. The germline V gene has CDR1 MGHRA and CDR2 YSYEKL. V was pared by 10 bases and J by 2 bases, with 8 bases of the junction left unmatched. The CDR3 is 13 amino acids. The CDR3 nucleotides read TGCGCCACTCGGGGGGAAACCGCCTACGAGCAGTACTTC. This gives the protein CATRGETAYEQYF.

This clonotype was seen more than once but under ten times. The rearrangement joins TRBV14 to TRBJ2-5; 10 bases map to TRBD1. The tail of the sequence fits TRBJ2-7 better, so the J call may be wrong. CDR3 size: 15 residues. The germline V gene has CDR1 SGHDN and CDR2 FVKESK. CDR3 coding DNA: TGTGCCAGCAGCCTCGGACAGGGGGTAGAGTACGAGCAGTACTTC. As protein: CASSLGQGVEYEQYF.

CDR3 sequence (DNA): TGCGCCAGCAGCTTGGAGGCTAGCGGGGTCTCCTACGAGCAGTACTTC. This codes for CASSLEASGVSYEQYF. V gene TRBV5-1 combines with J gene TRBJ2-5; TRBD2 agrees at 9 bases. The DNA end is more similar to TRBJ2-7, so the J call may be wrong. The CDR3 length is 16 residues. The germline gives CDR1 SGHRS, CDR2 YFSETQ.

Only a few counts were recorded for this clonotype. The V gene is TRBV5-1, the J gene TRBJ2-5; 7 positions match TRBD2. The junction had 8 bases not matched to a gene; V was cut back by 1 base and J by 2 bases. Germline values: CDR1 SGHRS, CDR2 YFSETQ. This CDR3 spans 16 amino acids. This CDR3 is CASSLTWGGGQETQYF. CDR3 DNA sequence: TGCGCCAGCAGCTTGACCTGGGGGGGAGGTCAAGAGACCCAGTACTTC. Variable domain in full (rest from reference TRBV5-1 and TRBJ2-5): KAGVTQTPRYLIKTRGQQVTLSCSPISGHRSVSWYQQTPGQGLQFLFEYFSETQRNKGNFPGRFSGRQFSNSRSEMNVSTLELGDSALYLCASSLTWGGGQETQYFGPGTRLLVL.

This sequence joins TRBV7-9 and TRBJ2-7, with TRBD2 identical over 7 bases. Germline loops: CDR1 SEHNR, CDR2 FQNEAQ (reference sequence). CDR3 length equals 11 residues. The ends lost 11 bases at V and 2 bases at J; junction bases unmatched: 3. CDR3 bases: TGTGCCGGGGGGGTCCCCTACGAGCAGTACTTC. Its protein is CAGGVPYEQYF.

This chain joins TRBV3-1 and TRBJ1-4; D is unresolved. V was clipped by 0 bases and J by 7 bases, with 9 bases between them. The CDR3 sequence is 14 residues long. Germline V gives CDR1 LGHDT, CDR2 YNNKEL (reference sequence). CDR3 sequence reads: CASSQDPEAEKLFF. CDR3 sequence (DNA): TGTGCCAGCAGCCAAGACCCAGAAGCTGAAAAACTGTTTTTT.

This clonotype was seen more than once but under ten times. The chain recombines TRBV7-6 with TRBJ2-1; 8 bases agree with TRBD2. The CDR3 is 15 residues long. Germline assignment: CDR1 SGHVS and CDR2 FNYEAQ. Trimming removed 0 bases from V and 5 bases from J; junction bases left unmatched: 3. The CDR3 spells CASSLAGGLDNEQFF. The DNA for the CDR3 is TGTGCCAGCAGCTTAGCGGGGGGACTAGACAATGAGCAGTTCTTC.

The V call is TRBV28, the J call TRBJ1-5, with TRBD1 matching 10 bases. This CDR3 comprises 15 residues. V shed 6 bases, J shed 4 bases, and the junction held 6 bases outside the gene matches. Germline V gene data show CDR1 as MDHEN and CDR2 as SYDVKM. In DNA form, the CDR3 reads TGTGCCAGCAGGACAGGGGGCGCTTGGAATCAGCCCCAGCATTTT. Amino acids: CASRTGGAWNQPQHF.

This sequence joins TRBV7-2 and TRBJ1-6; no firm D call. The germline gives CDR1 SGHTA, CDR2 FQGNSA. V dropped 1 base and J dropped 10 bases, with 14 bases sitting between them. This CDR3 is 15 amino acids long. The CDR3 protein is CASSLDGQTKSPLHF. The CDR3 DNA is TGTGCCAGCAGCTTAGATGGGCAGACGAAGTCACCCCTCCACTTT.